This T cell receptor (beta chain) was found in a study of blood T cell repertoires in COVID-19. Generated by immunoSEQ multiplex PCR, the TCRdb table keeps only in-frame clones and is missing some. Among around 700,000 clones listed, about 90% were seen once. CDR1 SEHNR and CDR2 FQNEAQ come from the germline V gene (reference sequence). The CDR3 length is 11 residues. The V gene lost 3 bases and the J gene lost 7 bases, with 6 bases spanning the gap. Sequencing was done on a sample of peripheral blood. This TCR was recovered from a woman aged 18 to 35 with acute or convalescent COVID-19. The chain links TRBV7-9 to TRBJ2-5; D is undetermined. In DNA, the CDR3 is TGTGCCAGCAGCTTCCCAGGGACCCAGTACTTC. Residues: CASSFPGTQYF.